This T cell receptor beta chain is from a study of healthy donors' naive CD4 and CD8 T cells. Overall study results and limits: Naive CD4+ and CD8+ cells reportedly differed in usage of most V and J genes. Negatively charged CDR3s marked CD8+ lineage; positively charged CDR3s marked CD4+ lineage.

CD4+CD8-CD45RO-CD45RA+ cells were naive CD4+; CD8+CD4-CD45RA+CD27bright cells were naive CD8+. Concerning this clonotype: Its specificity is unknown.

The CDR3 sequence is 14 residues long. Germline loops: CDR1 SQVTM, CDR2 ANQGSEA. V dropped 4 bases and J dropped 8; count of bases not matched to a gene: 8. Starting from 500 ng of total RNA, TCR libraries were made with linear amplification. In TCRdb, the reads were re-called with MiXCR into one record per CDR3 protein. The sample shows approximately 180,000 distinct CDR3 sequences, about 76% of them seen only once. The source material was naive CD4+ and CD8+ T cells sorted from blood, pooled from several donors. This rearrangement joins TRBV29-1 to TRBJ2-1; 10 nucleotides line up with TRBD2. The receptor's source is a pool of human donors in good health; the sample pools cells from several healthy donors. The chain's CDR3 is CSVGPSGGIDEQFF. CDR3 DNA sequence: TGCAGCGTTGGCCCTAGCGGGGGAATAGATGAGCAGTTCTTC.